The clone carrying this TCR beta chain was counted a few times. Its antigen remains unknown. Germline trimming cut 5 bases from V and 3 bases from J; bases unmatched to any gene: 3. The CDR3 loop spans 14 amino acids. Template switching, a step in the protocol, added a universal primer site, and cDNA carried unique molecular identifiers. TCRdb reprocessed the 5' RACE reads with MiXCR, giving one entry per CDR3 protein. This sample has about 530,000 distinct CDR3 sequences; 15% occur once, and the top ten carry roughly 0.43%. This sample stems from a study of identical twins. Study-wide points: The models systematically underestimated how much out-of-frame TCR alpha was shared in monozygotic twins. For out-of-frame alpha sequences shared by twins, low generation probability was in excess. The study reached conclusions through statistical analysis that was cross-sectional, not following the same donors.

The sample was also reused in another study, on yellow fever vaccine responses in identical twins.

The sample consisted of CD4+ T cells sorted from blood. The chain carries TRBV12-3 or TRBV12-4 and TRBJ2-3, with 9 bases lining up with TRBD2. The TCR was taken from a woman aged 18-29 years in good health. The CDR3: CASSKLAGTDTQYF. The DNA of the CDR3 is TGTGCCAGCAGTAAACTAGCGGGTACAGATACGCAGTATTTT.